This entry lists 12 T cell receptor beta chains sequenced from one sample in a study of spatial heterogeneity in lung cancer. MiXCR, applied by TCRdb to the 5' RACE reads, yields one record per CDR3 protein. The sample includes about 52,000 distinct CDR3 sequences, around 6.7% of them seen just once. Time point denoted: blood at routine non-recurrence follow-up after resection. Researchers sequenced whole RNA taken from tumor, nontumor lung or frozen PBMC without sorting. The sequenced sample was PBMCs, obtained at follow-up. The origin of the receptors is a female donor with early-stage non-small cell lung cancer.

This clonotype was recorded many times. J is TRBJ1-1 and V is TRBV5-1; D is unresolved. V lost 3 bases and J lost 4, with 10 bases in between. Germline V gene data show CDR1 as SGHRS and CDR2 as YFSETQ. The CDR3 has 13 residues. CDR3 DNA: TGCGCCAGCAGCTCGACCCCGAGCACTGAAGCTTTCTTT. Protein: CASSSTPSTEAFF.

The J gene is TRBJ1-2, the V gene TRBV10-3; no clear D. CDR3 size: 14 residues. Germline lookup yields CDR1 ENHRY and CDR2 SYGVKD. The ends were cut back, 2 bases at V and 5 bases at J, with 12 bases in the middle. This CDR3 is CAISEPRTPYGYTF. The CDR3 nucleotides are TGTGCCATCAGTGAGCCTCGGACTCCTTATGGCTACACCTTC.

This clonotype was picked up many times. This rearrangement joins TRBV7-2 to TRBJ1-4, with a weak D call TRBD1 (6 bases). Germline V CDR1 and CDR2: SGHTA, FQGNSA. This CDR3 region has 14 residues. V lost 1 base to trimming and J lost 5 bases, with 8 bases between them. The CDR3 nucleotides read TGTGCCAGCAGCTTAGGAGGGGGGAATGAAAAACTGTTTTTT. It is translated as CASSLGGGNEKLFF.

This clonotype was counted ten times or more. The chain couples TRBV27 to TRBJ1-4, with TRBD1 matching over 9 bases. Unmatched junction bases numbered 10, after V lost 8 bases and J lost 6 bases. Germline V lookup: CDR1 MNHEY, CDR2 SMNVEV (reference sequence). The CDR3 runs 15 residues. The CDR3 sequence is CASSKTGGRDEKLFF. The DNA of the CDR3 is TGTGCCAGCTCCAAGACAGGGGGTAGGGATGAAAAACTGTTTTTT.

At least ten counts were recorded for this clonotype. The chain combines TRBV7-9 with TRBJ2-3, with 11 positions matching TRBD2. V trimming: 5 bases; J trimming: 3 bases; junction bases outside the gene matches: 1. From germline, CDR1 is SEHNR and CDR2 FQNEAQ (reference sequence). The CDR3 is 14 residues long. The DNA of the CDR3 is TGTGCCAGCAGCAGGACTAGCGGGACAGATACGCAGTATTTT. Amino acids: CASSRTSGTDTQYF.

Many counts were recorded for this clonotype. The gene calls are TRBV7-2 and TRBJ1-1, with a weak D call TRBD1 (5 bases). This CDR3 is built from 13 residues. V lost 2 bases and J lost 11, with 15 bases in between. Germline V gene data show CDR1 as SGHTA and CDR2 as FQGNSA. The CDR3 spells CASSLYGDPSAFF. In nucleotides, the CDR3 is TGTGCCAGCAGCTTATATGGGGACCCCTCGGCTTTCTTT.

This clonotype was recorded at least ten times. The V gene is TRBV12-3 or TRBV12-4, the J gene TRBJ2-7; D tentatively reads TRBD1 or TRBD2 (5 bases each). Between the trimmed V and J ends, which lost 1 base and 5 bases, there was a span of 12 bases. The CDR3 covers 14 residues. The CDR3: CASSLVAGRDEQYF. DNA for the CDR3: TGTGCCAGCAGTTTAGTAGCAGGGCGGGACGAGCAGTACTTC.

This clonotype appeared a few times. CDR3 in DNA: TGCAGCGTTGAAGCTGGGGAGAACACCGGGGAGCTGTTTTTT. Its translation: CSVEAGENTGELFF. The chain uses TRBV29-1 and TRBJ2-2; D is unresolved. Trimming took off 1 base at V and 1 base at J, with 7 bases between the two ends. Germline values: CDR1 SQVTM, CDR2 ANQGSEA. There are 14 residues in the CDR3.

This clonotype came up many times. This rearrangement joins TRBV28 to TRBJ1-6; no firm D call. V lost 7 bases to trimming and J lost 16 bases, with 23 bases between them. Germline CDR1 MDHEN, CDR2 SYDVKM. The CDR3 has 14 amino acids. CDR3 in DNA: TGTGCCAGCACCTCCTTTCCAATCACATTACCACTCCACTTT. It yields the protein CASTSFPITLPLHF.

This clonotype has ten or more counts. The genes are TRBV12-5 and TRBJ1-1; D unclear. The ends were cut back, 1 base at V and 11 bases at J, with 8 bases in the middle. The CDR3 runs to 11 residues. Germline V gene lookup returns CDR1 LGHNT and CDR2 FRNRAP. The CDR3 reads CASGLGRLAFF. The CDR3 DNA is TGTGCTAGTGGTTTGGGGAGGTTGGCTTTCTTT.

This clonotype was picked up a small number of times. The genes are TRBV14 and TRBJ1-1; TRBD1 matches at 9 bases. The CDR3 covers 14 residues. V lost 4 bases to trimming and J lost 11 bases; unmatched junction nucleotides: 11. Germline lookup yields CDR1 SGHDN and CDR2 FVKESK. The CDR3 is CASSPYRGLNIAFF. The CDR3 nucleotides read TGTGCCAGCAGCCCCTACAGGGGGCTGAATATCGCTTTCTTT.

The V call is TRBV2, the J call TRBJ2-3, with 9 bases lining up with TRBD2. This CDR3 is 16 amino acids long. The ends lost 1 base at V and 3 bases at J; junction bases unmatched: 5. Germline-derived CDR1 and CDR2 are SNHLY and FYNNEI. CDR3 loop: CASSEEAGGQTDTQYF. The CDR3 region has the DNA TGTGCCAGCAGTGAAGAGGCGGGGGGGCAAACAGATACGCAGTATTTT.